Listed here are 16 T cell receptor beta chains from one sample, sequenced in a study of T cells in Graves' hyperthyroidism and ophthalmopathy. What was amplified from RNA transcripts were TCR beta CDR3 regions. HTBI primers were employed in a first-round RT-PCR of the TCR CDR3. Each CDR3 protein is one row after TCRdb ran MiXCR on the multiplex PCR reads. The table records about 320,000 distinct CDR3 sequences, 16% of them present only once. The sequencing sample was made of blood. The source is a man aged 25 to 40 with Graves' hyperthyroidism.

This clonotype was observed at least ten times. The V and J genes are TRBV12-3 or TRBV12-4 and TRBJ1-2; perhaps TRBD1 as D (6 bases). This CDR3 is built from 13 residues. V was pared by 6 bases and J by 7 bases, with 15 bases between. The CDR3: CASSPRGGGGYTF. Here the CDR3 DNA reads TGTGCCAGCAGCCCAAGGGGGGGAGGTGGCTACACCTTC.

This clonotype has more than one count but fewer than ten. The chain uses TRBV30 and TRBJ1-3; the D gene is possibly TRBD1 (5 bases). V lost 0 bases and J lost 0, with 6 bases in between. Per the germline V gene, CDR1 is GTSNPN and CDR2 is SVGIG (reference sequence). The CDR3 sequence is 14 residues long. CDR3 loop: CAWSVGGSGNTIYF. CDR3 DNA sequence: TGTGCCTGGAGTGTGGGGGGCTCTGGAAACACCATATATTTT.

A remark on this clonotype: A junction boundary mismatches the germline segment, possibly from a read error. The chain joins TRBV6-1 to TRBJ2-7; D gene ambiguous. The CDR3 has 13 amino acids. Germline V gene data show CDR1 as MNHNS and CDR2 as SASEGT. CDR3 loop: CASSRTATYELYF. CDR3 DNA: TGTGCCAGCAGTAGGACGGCCACCTACGAGCTGTACTTC.

This clonotype was seen ten or more times. The chain has TRBV7-2 and TRBJ1-5; TRBD1 might be the D (5 bases). Germline assignment: CDR1 SGHTA and CDR2 FQGNSA. The V end was cut by 5 bases, the J end by 1 base, with 12 bases between. The CDR3 extends over 15 amino acids. The CDR3 DNA reads as TGTGCCAGCAGCCCAGGGTATGGCAGCAATCAGCCCCAGCATTTT. Translating it yields CASSPGYGSNQPQHF.

In this sample, this clonotype turned up a few times. This chain uses TRBV28 with TRBJ2-1; D not resolved. Germline loops: CDR1 MDHEN, CDR2 SYDVKM. V dropped 6 bases and J dropped 2 bases, with 20 bases sitting between them. The length of the CDR3 is 17 residues. CDR3 loop: CASRIPLGRATYNEQFF. CDR3 sequence (DNA): TGTGCCAGCAGGATCCCTTTAGGCCGGGCGACCTACAATGAGCAGTTCTTC.

This clonotype was seen ten or more times. V and J are TRBV20-1 and TRBJ1-5; 7 bases are a match to TRBD1. CDR3 length equals 16 residues. In germline, CDR1 is DFQATT, CDR2 SNEGSKA (reference sequence). With 6 bases clipped from V and 1 base from J, the junction kept 12 bases outside the gene matches. CDR3 nucleotides: TGCAGTGCAAACCCTACAGGGGCGGAGAGCAATCAGCCCCAGCATTTT. This encodes CSANPTGAESNQPQHF.

This clonotype was counted at least ten times. The chain employs TRBV2 and TRBJ2-7, with D unresolved. Germline-derived CDR1 and CDR2 are SNHLY and FYNNEI. The CDR3 has 14 amino acids. V was clipped by 3 bases and J by 3 bases, with 12 bases between them. CDR3 region: CASSDYSLNYEQYF. The CDR3 bases are TGTGCCAGCAGTGATTACAGCTTAAACTACGAGCAGTACTTC.

This clonotype showed up just a few times. The chain has TRBV24-1 and TRBJ2-2; D is uncertain. The V end was cut by 2 bases, the J end by 3 bases, with 3 bases between. Per the germline V gene, CDR1 is KGHDR and CDR2 is SFDVKD. CDR3 length: 13 amino acids. The CDR3 sequence is CATSDWDTGELFF. CDR3 nucleotides: TGTGCCACCAGTGATTGGGACACCGGGGAGCTGTTTTTT.

Only a few counts were recorded for this clonotype. This chain uses TRBV25-1 with TRBJ2-7; D might be TRBD2 (5 bases). Germline assignment: CDR1 MGHDK and CDR2 SYGVNS. V lost 4 bases, J lost 0 bases, and 10 bases lay in between. This CDR3 is 14 amino acids long. The CDR3 DNA reads TGTGCCAGCAGTGTCGCGGGTGCCTCCTACGAGCAGTACTTC. Its protein product is CASSVAGASYEQYF.

This clonotype has only a few counts. The chain combines TRBV4-1 with TRBJ2-1, with TRBD2 matching 16 bases. Trimming cost V 4 bases and J 9 bases; bases outside gene matches: 6. This CDR3 has 16 amino acids. CDR1 MGHRA and CDR2 YSYEKL come from the germline V gene. The CDR3 region has the DNA TGCGCCAGCAGCCCTTCGGGACTAGCGGGAGGGGGTGAGCAGTTCTTC. Protein sequence: CASSPSGLAGGGEQFF.

This clonotype appeared a single time. This may be a read error, as it is one base from a much larger clone. V usage is TRBV2 and J usage is TRBJ1-6, with 8 positions matching TRBD1. The germline V gene has CDR1 SNHLY and CDR2 FYNNEI. This CDR3 contains 15 residues. Germline trimming cut 4 bases from V and 4 bases from J; bases unmatched to any gene: 3. In DNA, the CDR3 is TGTGCCAGCAGTGCCAGGGGGCGGTATAATTCACCCCTCCACTTT. This sequence encodes CASSARGRYNSPLHF. The full variable domain, completed using reference TRBV2 and TRBJ1-6, is EPEVTQTPSHQVTQMGQEVILRCVPISNHLYFYWYRQILGQKVEFLVSFYNNEISEKSEIFDDQFSVERPDGSNFTLKIRSTKLEDSAMYFCASSARGRYNSPLHFGNGTRLTVT.

This clonotype was counted at least ten times. The V call is TRBV20-1, the J call TRBJ2-7; 8 nucleotides match TRBD1. Trimming took 0 bases from V and 2 from J; bases not matched to a gene: 12. CDR3 length: 17 residues. Looked up from germline, CDR1 is DFQATT and CDR2 is SNEGSKA (reference sequence). The CDR3, as DNA: TGCAGTGCTAGAGATCACCTCGGACAGGGCTCTCCCTACGAGCAGTACTTC. It is translated as CSARDHLGQGSPYEQYF.

This clonotype was counted many times. The CDR3 region is CASRGTAGSYEQYF. CDR3 sequence (DNA): TGTGCCAGCCGCGGGACAGCAGGTTCCTACGAGCAGTACTTC. The chain employs TRBV12-3 or TRBV12-4 and TRBJ2-7, with a tentative D call TRBD1 (7 bases). V was clipped by 8 bases and J by 1 base, with 15 bases between them. This CDR3 has 14 amino acids.

This clonotype was counted at least ten times. The chain links TRBV20-1 to TRBJ2-1; 12 nucleotides line up with TRBD1. The V and J ends lost 0 bases and 9 bases, in that order; junction bases with no gene match: 6. The CDR3 runs 15 residues. The germline gives CDR1 DFQATT, CDR2 SNEGSKA (reference sequence). CDR3: CSARDPGQGAGEQFF. CDR3 nucleotide sequence: TGCAGTGCTAGAGACCCGGGACAGGGGGCTGGTGAGCAGTTCTTC.

The table lists this clonotype with many counts. The chain joins TRBV19 to TRBJ2-1; 7 bases are shared with TRBD2. Trimming removed 10 bases from V and 6 bases from J; junction bases left unmatched: 15. This CDR3 spans 15 amino acids. The V gene's germline CDR1 is LNHDA and CDR2 SQIVND (reference sequence). The CDR3: CATASGTTRLNEQFF. In nucleotides, the CDR3 is TGTGCCACCGCGTCCGGGACTACCCGCCTCAATGAGCAGTTCTTC.

This clonotype was seen many times. The chain joins TRBV18 to TRBJ1-5, with 7 positions matching TRBD1. Germline CDR1 is KGHSH and CDR2 is LQKENI. J was trimmed by 5 bases and V by 3 bases; bases with no gene match: 7. This CDR3 region has 15 residues. The chain's CDR3 is CASSPRGQRDQPQHF. In DNA, the CDR3 is TGTGCCAGCTCACCGAGGGGACAGAGGGATCAGCCCCAGCATTTT.